This T cell receptor (beta chain) was documented in a study of blood T cell repertoires in COVID-19. Seattle participants joined during active infection and were tracked over time. Germline assignment: CDR1 LGHDT and CDR2 YNNKEL (reference sequence). V shed 10 bases and J shed 2 bases, with 12 bases lying between them. The length of the CDR3 is 13 residues. The method was immunoSEQ multiplex PCR; TCRdb's version includes in-frame clones alone and lacks a portion of them. Here the sample spans 200,000 to 250,000 clones, about 93% being singletons. The clonotype was recovered from a man aged 60 to 69 with COVID-19, enrolled during active disease. The V and J genes are TRBV3-1 (or the pseudogene TRBV3-2) and TRBJ1-3; D gene ambiguous. The sequenced sample consisted of peripheral blood. The CDR3 sequence: CATQSSTGNTIYF. The CDR3, as DNA: TGTGCCACCCAGTCCTCGACTGGAAACACCATATATTTT.